The present T cell receptor (beta chain) was sequenced within a study of T cell responses to AZD1222 COVID-19 vaccine. Findings of the study overall: Most donors were white British and more were female, and clonal diversity was possibly underestimated.

CDR1 is LGHNA and CDR2 is YSLEER in the germline V gene. Trimming at V came to 3 bases and at J to 3 bases, leaving 4 bases not matched to a gene. This CDR3 has 14 residues. Assay: immunoSEQ multiplex PCR; the TCRdb copy retains only in-frame clones and omits some. The sample carries some 150,000 clones, about nine tenths recorded once. A note on this clone: Its antigen is unidentified.

V gene TRBV4-3 combines with J gene TRBJ1-1, with 7 bases aligning to TRBD1. Sequencing was performed on peripheral blood, taken on day 0 of MenACWY control vaccination. The sequence was obtained from an adult in good health. The DNA for the CDR3 is TGCGCCAGCAGCCACCCGGACAGGTACACTGAAGCTTTCTTT. It yields the protein CASSHPDRYTEAFF.